The clone carrying this T cell receptor (beta chain) was seen only a few times. Its antigen is unknown. The source of the sample is a study of beta chain features in type 1 diabetes. The CDR3 covers 15 residues. The trim removed 3 bases at V and 3 bases at J, leaving 4 bases unmatched. Germline assignment: CDR1 SGDLS and CDR2 YYNGEE. Every bit of the isolated RNA underwent reverse transcription, so sequencing read expressed TCRB transcripts. Clones were sequenced by immunoSEQ multiplex PCR, and TCRdb holds only the in-frame ones, with some missing. This sample yields a few hundred thousand clones, of which roughly an eighth are seen a single time; approximately 0.01% belongs to the top ten. Overall study results and limits: People with Type 1 diabetes carried modestly yet significantly shorter TCRB CDR3s in all four CD4+ subsets. Type 1 diabetes patients had VDJ junctions that carried fewer insertions and more deletions.

One heparinised blood draw, averaging about 116 mL, came from each donor. Via CD45RO/CCR7/CD25/CD127/CD95/CD27, cells of the CD4+ naive, central memory, regulatory and stem cell-like memory subsets were sorted. This chain connects TRBV9 to TRBJ1-5; TRBD1 matches 9 bases. This clonotype was sampled from a woman younger than 30 with type 1 diabetes. Material: naive CD4+ T cells from blood. The CDR3 region has the DNA TGTGCCAGCAGCGCAGGACAGGGGAACAATCAGCCCCAGCATTTT. It specifies CASSAGQGNNQPQHF.